The table lists the clone carrying this T cell receptor (beta chain) with a few counts. Antigen specificity is unknown. A junction end diverges from the germline sequence, so it may reflect a read error. Those donors who had ophthalmopathy presented with moderate-to-severe activity, a CAS of ≥3, a NOSPECS of ≥4 and a duration under 3 months. RNA transcripts provided the template for amplifying TCR beta CDR3 regions. The first-round RT-PCR employed HTBI primers together with the Qiagen OneStep RT-PCR kit. A multiplex PCR was then performed as the second round. TCRdb reprocessed the multiplex PCR reads via MiXCR and lists one record per CDR3 protein. Of 210,000 or so distinct CDR3 sequences in the sample, approximately 29% were seen once. This entry is derived from a study of Graves' ophthalmopathy and Graves' hyperthyroidism. Notes on the study in general: Most thyroid-expanded clonotypes exceeding 0.001 frequency were also found in blood. Ophthalmopathy was separated from stable hyperthyroidism by a 13-signature model with approximately 90% sensitivity and around 81% specificity.

Sequenced: peripheral blood. The clonotype was recovered from a man in his fifties or sixties with Graves' ophthalmopathy.

The CDR3 DNA is TGTGCCAGCAGCTTTTCGGACGCTGCTGAGGCTTTCTTT. This translates into CASSFSDAAEAFF. The chain is built from TRBV7-9 and TRBJ1-1; D is ambiguous. The germline gives CDR1 SEHNR, CDR2 FQNEAQ (reference sequence). This CDR3 region has 13 residues.